The present TCR beta chain was sequenced within a study of human T cells and chemical hapten exposure. Study details: Slight differences in pooled library volume were the main source of varying TCR yields across samples.

Stated time point: patch test 2, 6 weeks after DPC sensitization. Treatment meaning: therapeutic diphenylcyclopropenone sensitization with weekly scalp DPC. This clonotype was recorded at least ten times. Its target is not known. Findings and caveats of the study: Donors in the study had alopecia, meaning their immune response may differ from healthy people's. Expanded TCRs formed significantly more large CDR3 similarity clusters than controls.

The ends were cut back, 3 bases at V and 0 bases at J, with 8 bases in the middle. The CDR3 totals 13 residues. Germline V gives CDR1 DFQATT, CDR2 SNEGSKA (reference sequence). TCRdb ran MiXCR on the RACE reads and lists one entry per CDR3 protein. In the table there are approximately 40,000 distinct CDR3 sequences, about 3.5% of which are singletons. This receptor was identified in a man aged 40-49 years with alopecia areata. Some clones in this sample may be carry-over from other donors' samples. This rearrangement joins TRBV20-1 to TRBJ1-1, with D perhaps matching TRBD1 (6 bases). The sample was whole blood, taken in connection with sensitization to the hapten diphenylcyclopropenone (DPC). The CDR3 region has the DNA TGCAGTGCTAGCCGGGACATGAACACTGAAGCTTTCTTT. This encodes CSASRDMNTEAFF.